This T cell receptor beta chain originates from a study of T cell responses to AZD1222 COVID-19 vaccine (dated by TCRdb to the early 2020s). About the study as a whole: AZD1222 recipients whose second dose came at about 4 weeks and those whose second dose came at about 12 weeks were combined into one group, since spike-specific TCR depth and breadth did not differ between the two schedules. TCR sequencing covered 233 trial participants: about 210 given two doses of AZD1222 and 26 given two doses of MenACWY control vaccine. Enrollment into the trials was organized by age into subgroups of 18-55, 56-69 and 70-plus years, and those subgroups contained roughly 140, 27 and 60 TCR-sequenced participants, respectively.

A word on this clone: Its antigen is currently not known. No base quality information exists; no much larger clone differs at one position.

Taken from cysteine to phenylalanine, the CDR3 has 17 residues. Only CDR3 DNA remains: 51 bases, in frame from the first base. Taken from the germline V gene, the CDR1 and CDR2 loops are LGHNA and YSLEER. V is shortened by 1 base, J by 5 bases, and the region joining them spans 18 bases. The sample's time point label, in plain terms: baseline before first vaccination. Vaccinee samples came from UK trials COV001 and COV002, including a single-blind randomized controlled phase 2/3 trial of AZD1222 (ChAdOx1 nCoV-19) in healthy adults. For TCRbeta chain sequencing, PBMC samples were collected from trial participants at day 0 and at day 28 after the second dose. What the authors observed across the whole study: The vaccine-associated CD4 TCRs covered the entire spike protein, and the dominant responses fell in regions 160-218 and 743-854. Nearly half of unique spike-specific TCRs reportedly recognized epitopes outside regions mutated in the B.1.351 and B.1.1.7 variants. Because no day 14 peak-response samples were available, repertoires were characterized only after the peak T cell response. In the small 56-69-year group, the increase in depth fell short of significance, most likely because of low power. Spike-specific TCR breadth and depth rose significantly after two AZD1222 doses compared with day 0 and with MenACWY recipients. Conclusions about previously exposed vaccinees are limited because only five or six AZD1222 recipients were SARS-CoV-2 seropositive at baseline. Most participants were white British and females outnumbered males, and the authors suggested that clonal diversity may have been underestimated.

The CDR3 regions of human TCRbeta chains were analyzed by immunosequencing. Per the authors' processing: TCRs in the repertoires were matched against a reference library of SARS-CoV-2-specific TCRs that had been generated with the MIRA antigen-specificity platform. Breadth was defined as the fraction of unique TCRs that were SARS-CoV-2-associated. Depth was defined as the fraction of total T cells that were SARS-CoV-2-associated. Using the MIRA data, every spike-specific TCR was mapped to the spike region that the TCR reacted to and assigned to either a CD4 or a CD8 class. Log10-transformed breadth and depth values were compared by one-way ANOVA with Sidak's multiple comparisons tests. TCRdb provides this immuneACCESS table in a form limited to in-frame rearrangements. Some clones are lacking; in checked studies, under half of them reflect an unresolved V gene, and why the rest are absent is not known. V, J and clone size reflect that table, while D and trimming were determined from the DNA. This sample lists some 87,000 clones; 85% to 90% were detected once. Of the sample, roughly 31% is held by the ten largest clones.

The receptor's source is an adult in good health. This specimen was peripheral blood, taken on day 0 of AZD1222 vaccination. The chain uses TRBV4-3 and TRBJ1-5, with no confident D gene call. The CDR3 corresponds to CASSQAAGPASDQPQHF. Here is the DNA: TGCGCCAGCAGCCAAGCAGCGGGTCCGGCTTCCGATCAGCCCCAGCATTTT.